This T cell receptor beta chain emerged from a study of OX40 agonist ivuxolimab in advanced cancers. Study in general: There were three patients with partial responses, one having hepatocellular carcinoma and two cutaneous melanoma.

Using immunoSEQ multiplex PCR, the repertoire was profiled, and TCRdb retains in-frame clones only, with some absent. Here the sample spans tens of thousands of clones, about 80% being singletons. V lost 1 base and J lost 0, with 4 bases in between. This CDR3 has 15 residues. Germline CDR1 and CDR2: SGHTA and FQGNSA. The V call is TRBV7-2, the J call TRBJ2-6; D is unclear. The TCR sequence derives from an adult with an advanced solid tumor such as melanoma, head and neck, liver or kidney cancer. Sequenced material: CD4+ or CD8+ T cells sorted from blood, taken in a trial of the OX40 agonist ivuxolimab. DNA for the CDR3: TGTGCCAGCAGCTTAGGGCTCTCTGGGGCCAACGTCCTGACTTTC. This sequence encodes CASSLGLSGANVLTF.